One sample yielded the 21 T cell receptor beta chains listed below, sequenced in a study of CD8 T cells in ankylosing spondylitis. Study-level points and caveats: The study identified a TCR beta motif of about eight highly homologous variants that appeared characteristic of ankylosing spondylitis blood.

The antigens of these receptors remain unknown. MiXCR, run by TCRdb on the 5' RACE reads, gives a single entry per CDR3 protein. Of 650,000 to 800,000 distinct CDR3 sequences in the sample, around 19% were seen once. Sequenced: blood, either unsorted or a sorted T cell fraction (not recorded which). The source is a male donor with ankylosing spondylitis.

This clonotype was found a few times. The rearrangement links TRBV15 to TRBJ1-5; D perhaps matches TRBD1 (5 bases). The CDR3 sequence is 15 residues long. Germline-derived CDR1 and CDR2 are LNHNV and YYDKDF (reference sequence). Trimming took off 0 bases at V and 4 bases at J, with 10 bases between the two ends. CDR3 bases: TGTGCCACCAGCAGAGAGGGGGGAGAAAATCAGCCCCAGCATTTT. Translating gives CATSREGGENQPQHF.

This chain joins TRBV29-1 and TRBJ2-1; D remains ambiguous. Between the trimmed V and J ends, which lost 2 bases and 2 bases, there was a span of 16 bases. CDR3 length: 16 amino acids. The germline V gene has CDR1 SQVTM and CDR2 ANQGSEA. The DNA for the CDR3 is TGCAGCGTTGAACCCCCTGGCGGCATGCCCTACAATGAGCAGTTCTTC. Protein product: CSVEPPGGMPYNEQFF.

The rearrangement uses TRBV20-1 and TRBJ1-1, with TRBD1 identical over 8 bases. Germline assignment: CDR1 DFQATT and CDR2 SNEGSKA (reference sequence). The J segment lost 5 bases and the V segment lost 0 bases, leaving 5 bases of the junction unmatched. The CDR3 runs 14 residues. CDR3 in DNA: TGCAGTGCTAGAGATACAGGGGGTCGGACTGAAGCTTTCTTT. This codes for CSARDTGGRTEAFF.

The chain employs TRBV5-1 and TRBJ2-7; TRBD1 matches 8 bases. This CDR3 contains 15 residues. Losses at the gene ends were 3 bases for V and 3 bases for J; bases not matched to a gene: 8. The germline V gene encodes CDR1 SGHRS and CDR2 YFSETQ. The CDR3, as DNA: TGCGCCAGCAGCTACCAGGGGACAGGCAGCTACGAGCAGTACTTC. Its protein is CASSYQGTGSYEQYF.

V usage is TRBV27 and J usage is TRBJ1-5, with 8 bases aligning to TRBD1. Germline lookup yields CDR1 MNHEY and CDR2 SMNVEV (reference sequence). The CDR3 has 15 amino acids. Losses at the gene ends were 7 bases for V and 4 bases for J; bases not matched to a gene: 9. The chain's CDR3 is CASTLEDRENQPQHF. The DNA for the CDR3 is TGTGCCAGCACCCTCGAGGACAGGGAGAATCAGCCCCAGCATTTT.

This clonotype was detected only a few times. This chain uses TRBV29-1 with TRBJ2-3; TRBD2 aligns across 11 bases. In germline, CDR1 is SQVTM, CDR2 ANQGSEA. V gave up 7 bases and J gave up 4 bases; unmatched junction bases: 16. The CDR3 runs to 17 residues. In DNA form, the CDR3 reads TGCAGCGCCGAAGGGGGTTTAGCGGGGGGGCTCCCAGATACGCAGTATTTT. This codes for CSAEGGLAGGLPDTQYF.

V gene TRBV11-2 combines with J gene TRBJ2-1; D is possibly TRBD2 (5 bases). The germline V gene encodes CDR1 SGHAT and CDR2 FQNNGV. The CDR3 spans 13 residues. Trimming shortened V by 5 bases and J by 12 bases, and 17 bases separated the two germline ends. The DNA of the CDR3 is TGTGCCAGCAGCCCACGGCGGGCATCGGTGCAGTTCTTC. Its protein product is CASSPRRASVQFF.

The V gene is TRBV6-1, the J gene TRBJ2-5, with D possibly called TRBD1 or TRBD2 (6 bases each). V was cut by 8 bases and J by 5 bases, with 18 bases left in between. CDR3 length: 14 amino acids. CDR1 is MNHNS, CDR2 SASEGT, per germline. The CDR3 DNA is TGTGCCAGCGGGGGGCAGGGGCCTGGGGAGACCCAGTACTTC. This sequence encodes CASGGQGPGETQYF.

This clonotype occurred a few times. The chain uses TRBV28 and TRBJ2-7, with 8 bases matching TRBD1. Looked up from germline, CDR1 is MDHEN and CDR2 is SYDVKM. The V segment lost 5 bases and the J segment 3 bases; nucleotides outside the gene matches: 12. CDR3 length: 16 amino acids. The CDR3 is CASSPYTGGEGYEQYF. CDR3 DNA: TGTGCCAGCAGTCCCTATACAGGGGGTGAGGGCTACGAGCAGTACTTC. Supplemented by reference TRBV28 and TRBJ2-7, the full variable domain reads DVKVTQSSRYLVKRTGEKVFLECVQDMDHENMFWYRQDPGLGLRLIYFSYDVKMKEKGDIPEGYSVSREKKERFSLILESASTNQTSMYLCASSPYTGGEGYEQYFGPGTRLTVT.

This chain joins TRBV28 and TRBJ1-1; D not resolved. V lost 4 bases and J lost 0, with 6 bases in between. CDR1 MDHEN and CDR2 SYDVKM come from the germline V gene. The CDR3 runs 13 residues. CDR3: CASSSSMNTEAFF. Here the CDR3 DNA reads TGTGCCAGCAGTTCCAGTATGAACACTGAAGCTTTCTTT. Full variable domain (outside the CDR3, taken from reference TRBV28 and TRBJ1-1): DVKVTQSSRYLVKRTGEKVFLECVQDMDHENMFWYRQDPGLGLRLIYFSYDVKMKEKGDIPEGYSVSREKKERFSLILESASTNQTSMYLCASSSSMNTEAFFGQGTRLTVV.

This clonotype was counted a few times. DNA of the CDR3: TGTGCCAGCAGCTTAAACGGACAGGGAGGGAATTATGGCTACACCTTC. Encoded protein: CASSLNGQGGNYGYTF. The rearrangement uses TRBV5-6 and TRBJ1-2; the match to TRBD1 covers 8 bases. CDR1 SGHDT and CDR2 YYEEEE come from the germline V gene. The V segment lost 2 bases and the J segment 5 bases; nucleotides outside the gene matches: 11. The CDR3 has 16 amino acids.

This chain connects TRBV9 to TRBJ2-1; no firm D call. V lost 3 bases, J lost 0 bases, and 19 bases lay in between. This CDR3 contains 18 residues. CDR1 SGDLS and CDR2 YYNGEE come from the germline V gene. CDR3 residues: CASSAFLGDRSSYNEQFF. The DNA of the CDR3 is TGTGCCAGCAGCGCCTTTCTAGGTGACCGAAGCTCCTACAATGAGCAGTTCTTC.

A few counts support this clonotype. V is TRBV5-1 and J is TRBJ2-7; 10 bases map to TRBD1. Germline V CDR1 and CDR2: SGHRS, YFSETQ. Germline trimming cut 4 bases from V and 3 bases from J; bases unmatched to any gene: 4. CDR3 size: 14 residues. The CDR3 spells CASSMGQGFYEQYF. CDR3 DNA sequence: TGCGCCAGCAGCATGGGACAGGGGTTCTACGAGCAGTACTTC.

The table lists this clonotype with a few counts. The chain combines TRBV5-1 with TRBJ2-1; D not resolved. Trimming removed 2 bases from V and 8 bases from J, with 20 bases in between. The CDR3 runs 16 residues. Looked up from germline, CDR1 is SGHRS and CDR2 is YFSETQ. CDR3 sequence reads: CASSLFGAKVVDEQFF. CDR3 coding DNA: TGCGCCAGCAGCTTATTCGGAGCCAAGGTGGTAGATGAGCAGTTCTTC. The full variable domain, its missing parts supplied by reference TRBV5-1 and TRBJ2-1, is KAGVTQTPRYLIKTRGQQVTLSCSPISGHRSVSWYQQTPGQGLQFLFEYFSETQRNKGNFPGRFSGRQFSNSRSEMNVSTLELGDSALYLCASSLFGAKVVDEQFFGPGTRLTVL.

This clonotype was found a few times. V gene TRBV12-3 or TRBV12-4 combines with J gene TRBJ2-3; unclear D gene. The length of the CDR3 is 13 residues. V was cut by 7 bases and J by 6 bases, with 14 bases left in between. Written as DNA, the CDR3 is TGTGCCAGCACTTTCGCAATCTCGGATACGCAGTATTTT. Its protein is CASTFAISDTQYF.

The chain recombines TRBV5-1 with TRBJ1-2, with 7 bases aligning to TRBD1. The V gene end was trimmed by 4 bases and the J gene end by 6 bases; junction bases not matched to a gene: 12. Germline CDR1 and CDR2: SGHRS and YFSETQ. The CDR3 is 15 residues long. Here the CDR3 DNA reads TGCGCCAGCAGCCCTTACGACAGGGAGATAAATGGCTACACCTTC. As protein: CASSPYDREINGYTF.

This clonotype showed up just a few times. This chain joins TRBV6-1 and TRBJ2-7; D gene uncertain. This CDR3 has 13 residues. CDR1 is MNHNS and CDR2 is SASEGT in the germline V gene. V was cut by 8 bases and J by 3 bases, with 14 bases left in between. CDR3 DNA: TGTGCCAGCGCTCGGCGGTACAACTACGAGCAGTACTTC. Translated, it gives CASARRYNYEQYF.

This sequence joins TRBV15 and TRBJ2-3; no reliable D call. In germline, CDR1 is LNHNV, CDR2 YYDKDF (reference sequence). The germline V and J ends were trimmed by 2 bases and 2 bases, with 5 bases remaining between them. The CDR3 has 13 residues. The CDR3 loop reads CATSRTTTDTQYF. The CDR3 nucleotides read TGTGCCACCAGCAGAACGACCACAGATACGCAGTATTTT.

DNA of the CDR3: TGTGCCAGCAGTGAAAGACAGGGGGCTTATCAGCCCCAGCATTTT. Residues: CASSERQGAYQPQHF. V gene TRBV27 combines with J gene TRBJ1-5, with 10 bases aligning to TRBD1. This CDR3 has 15 residues. CDR1 and CDR2 from the germline V gene are MNHEY and SMNVEV (reference sequence). J was trimmed by 5 bases and V by 5 bases; bases with no gene match: 6.

The J gene is TRBJ1-5, the V gene TRBV6-5; TRBD1 agrees at 8 bases. Germline V lookup: CDR1 MNHEY, CDR2 SVGAGI. The V and J ends lost 4 bases and 7 bases, in that order; junction bases with no gene match: 6. This CDR3 comprises 14 residues. The CDR3 region is CASSFQGAGQPQHF. The CDR3 DNA follows: TGTGCCAGCAGTTTTCAGGGGGCAGGCCAGCCCCAGCATTTT.

The table lists this clonotype with a few counts. This sequence joins TRBV7-2 and TRBJ2-7; 7 positions match TRBD2. The length of the CDR3 is 15 residues. V trimming: 4 bases; J trimming: 0 bases; junction bases outside the gene matches: 6. Germline CDR1 SGHTA, CDR2 FQGNSA. For the CDR3, the DNA is TGTGCCAGCAGCTGGGGGGGGTTCAGCTCCTACGAGCAGTACTTC. Residues: CASSWGGFSSYEQYF.